This is a list of T cell receptor beta chains from one sample in a study of identical twins. Using its own MiXCR run on the 5' RACE reads, TCRdb lists one record per CDR3 protein. The sample shows about 530,000 distinct CDR3 sequences, approximately 20% of them seen only once. In addition, the sample was reused for a study of yellow fever vaccine responses in identical twins.

Sequenced input: CD4+ T cells sorted from blood. These receptors were collected from a woman aged 18-35 years in good health. CDR3s leave out the opening cysteine and the closing phenylalanine or tryptophan. Rows give clone size only sometimes, using once, few, many, or a class for an expanded clone.

j_call,v_call,clone_size,cdr3_aa
TRBJ2-5,TRBV5-1,-,ASSLESQGAETQY
TRBJ1-1,TRBV12-3/TRBV12-4,-,ASSLVEDRGEGF
TRBJ2-1,TRBV5-1,-,ASSLAGGDRSYNEQF
TRBJ2-7,TRBV6-1,few,ASSEVLAAYEQY
TRBJ1-1,TRBV11-2,few,ASSPSFPTGTGEAF
TRBJ2-1,TRBV28,-,ASSYSDLKAYNEQF
TRBJ2-3,TRBV7-2,-,ASSLVTSLDTQY
TRBJ2-1,TRBV10-3,-,AISKNSGVHNEQF
TRBJ2-1,TRBV7-8,-,ASSPRATNYNEQF
TRBJ2-2,TRBV5-1,-,ASSLDRVGNTGELF
TRBJ2-1,TRBV5-1,-,ASGGGEGEQF
TRBJ2-2,TRBV7-8,-,ASSLILGRPGELF
TRBJ2-1,TRBV10-3,few,ASMGVGEQF
TRBJ2-3,TRBV11-2,-,ASSSGLAGVSDTQY
TRBJ2-1,TRBV5-1,-,ASSSGTPEDEQF
TRBJ2-3,TRBV12-3/TRBV12-4,few,ASSSLGQGADTQY
TRBJ2-1,TRBV5-1,few,ASSSLRASYNEQF
TRBJ2-2,TRBV18,-,ASSLRQGTNTGELF
TRBJ2-1,TRBV20-1,few,SAAPVAGNYNEQF
TRBJ1-5,TRBV12-3/TRBV12-4,few,ASSHGPYSNQPQH
TRBJ1-1,TRBV28,few,ASSLKVSGVAF
TRBJ2-1,TRBV6-1,few,ASSVRGGSYNEQF